The 29 T cell receptor beta chains given below trace back to one sample, sequenced in a study of blood T cell repertoires in COVID-19 (dated by TCRdb to the early 2020s). The receptor library was made with the immunoSEQ multiplex PCR assay. TCRdb obtained this table from immuneACCESS and retained in-frame rearrangements with V and J assigned. These tables miss some clones; where compared with another copy, unresolved V genes account for less than half of the shortfall, and the remainder is unexplained. The sample data list about 350,000 clones, and approximately 84% of these were observed just once. Of the sample, approximately 3% is held by the ten largest clones. Input material: PBMCs or T cells enriched from blood (not recorded which). These receptors all stem from a woman under 40 who had recovered from COVID-19.

The genes are TRBV7-2 and TRBJ2-3; 10 positions match TRBD2. Germline CDR1 is SGHTA and CDR2 is FQGNSA. The CDR3 extends over 16 amino acids. V dropped 0 bases and J dropped 6; count of bases not matched to a gene: 6. The CDR3: CASSLAGASGSDTQYF. CDR3 in DNA: TGTGCCAGCAGCTTAGCTGGAGCTAGCGGGAGTGATACGCAGTATTTT. Supplemented by reference TRBV7-2 and TRBJ2-3, the full variable domain reads GAGVSQSPSNKVTEKGKDVELRCDPISGHTALYWYRQSLGQGLEFLIYFQGNSAPDKSGLPSDRFSAERTGGSVSTLTIQRTQQEDSAVYLCASSLAGASGSDTQYFGPGTRLTVL.

This chain uses TRBV12-3 or TRBV12-4 with TRBJ1-2, with D maybe TRBD1 (5 bases). The CDR3 loop spans 13 amino acids. Trimming took 3 bases from V and 2 from J, leaving 7 bases between them. The CDR3 here is CASSFRTNYGYTF. CDR3 sequence (DNA): TGTGCCAGCAGTTTTCGGACAAACTATGGCTACACCTTC.

J is TRBJ2-1 and V is TRBV28; D may be TRBD1 (6 bases). Trimming took off 5 bases at V and 2 bases at J, with 13 bases between the two ends. Germline V CDR1 and CDR2: MDHEN, SYDVKM. The CDR3 consists of 15 residues. This CDR3 reads CASSIAQGTYNEQFF. CDR3 DNA sequence: TGTGCCAGCAGTATCGCACAGGGCACCTACAATGAGCAGTTCTTC. Together with reference TRBV28 and TRBJ2-1, the CDR3 gives the full variable domain: DVKVTQSSRYLVKRTGEKVFLECVQDMDHENMFWYRQDPGLGLRLIYFSYDVKMKEKGDIPEGYSVSREKKERFSLILESASTNQTSMYLCASSIAQGTYNEQFFGPGTRLTVL.

The chain joins TRBV7-9 to TRBJ2-5; D gene ambiguous. V lost 5 bases to trimming and J lost 2 bases, with 15 bases between them. This CDR3 comprises 15 residues. The germline CDR1 and CDR2 sequences are SEHNR and FQNEAQ (reference sequence). The CDR3, as DNA: TGTGCCAGCAGCCCAGAATATACACCACAAGAGACCCAGTACTTC. It specifies CASSPEYTPQETQYF.

This clone turned up a few times. The chain couples TRBV7-8 to TRBJ1-4; D is ambiguous. Trimming left V 0 bases short and J 8 bases short, with 10 bases between. The V gene's germline CDR1 is SGHVS and CDR2 FQNEAQ. The CDR3 loop spans 14 amino acids. For the CDR3, the DNA is TGTGCCAGCAGCTTAGCGGACCCGGGGGAAAAACTGTTTTTT. Translation: CASSLADPGEKLFF.

The chain joins TRBV4-2 to TRBJ2-3; 12 bases are a match to TRBD2. The CDR3 is 16 residues long. The germline gives CDR1 LGHNA, CDR2 YNFKEQ. V was clipped by 4 bases and J by 6 bases; unmatched bases: 8. CDR3 in amino acids: CASSLSTSGRADTQYF. Here the CDR3 DNA reads TGTGCCAGCAGCCTCTCGACTAGCGGGAGAGCCGATACGCAGTATTTT.

The chain links TRBV4-1 to TRBJ2-7, with 9 bases that match TRBD2. Losses at the gene ends were 1 base for V and 2 bases for J; bases not matched to a gene: 3. The germline V gene encodes CDR1 MGHRA and CDR2 YSYEKL. The CDR3 runs to 15 residues. The DNA of the CDR3 is TGCGCCAGCAGCCAAGGACTAGCGGAGGCCTACGAGCAGTACTTC. Encoded protein: CASSQGLAEAYEQYF.

The chain recombines TRBV4-1 with TRBJ2-3; 16 bases match TRBD2. V shed 4 bases, J shed 4 bases, and the junction held 8 bases outside the gene matches. Germline assignment: CDR1 MGHRA and CDR2 YSYEKL. This CDR3 is built from 18 residues. The CDR3 DNA reads as TGCGCCAGCAGCCCGGGACTAGCGGGGGGGCTATTTGCAGATACGCAGTATTTT. Translation gives CASSPGLAGGLFADTQYF.

The chain carries TRBV19 and TRBJ1-4; D may be TRBD1 (6 bases). The length of the CDR3 is 12 residues. Trimming took 10 bases from V and 8 from J, leaving 14 bases between them. Germline V lookup: CDR1 LNHDA, CDR2 SQIVND (reference sequence). CDR3 sequence reads: CATGHLREKLFF. Written as DNA, the CDR3 is TGTGCCACGGGACACCTCCGGGAAAAACTGTTTTTT.

The gene calls are TRBV6-5 and TRBJ1-2; TRBD1 matches at 7 bases. This CDR3 is built from 12 residues. V was clipped by 6 bases and J by 6 bases; unmatched bases: 4. In germline, CDR1 is MNHEY, CDR2 SVGAGI. Here the CDR3 reads CASRGGTDGYTF. DNA of the CDR3: TGTGCCAGCAGAGGAGGGACAGATGGCTACACCTTC.

The chain recombines TRBV9 with TRBJ1-1; TRBD1 matches 9 bases. The CDR3 extends over 14 amino acids. Germline-derived CDR1 and CDR2 are SGDLS and YYNGEE. J gave up 6 bases and V 4 bases, and 7 bases lay outside the gene matches. CDR3 nucleotide sequence: TGTGCCAGCAGCCCGACAGGGGGTAGTTCTGAAGCTTTCTTT. It yields the protein CASSPTGGSSEAFF.

DNA for the CDR3: TGTGCCAGCTCACGGGACAGGGGGGCCTATGGCTACACCTTC. This gives the protein CASSRDRGAYGYTF. The chain joins TRBV18 to TRBJ1-2; 11 bases are a match to TRBD1. The CDR3 has 14 amino acids. Germline CDR1 and CDR2: KGHSH and LQKENI. Trimming removed 4 bases from V and 4 bases from J; junction bases left unmatched: 2. The full variable domain, its missing parts supplied by reference TRBV18 and TRBJ1-2, is NAGVMQNPRHLVRRRGQEARLRCSPMKGHSHVYWYRQLPEEGLKFMVYLQKENIIDESGMPKERFSAEFPKEGPSILRIQQVVRGDSAAYFCASSRDRGAYGYTFGSGTRLTVV.

CDR3 sequence: CASHQGRTNTEAFF. The CDR3 DNA is TGTGCCAGTCATCAGGGGCGGACCAACACTGAAGCTTTCTTT. The rearrangement links TRBV19 to TRBJ1-1; D might be TRBD1 (6 bases). Trimming shortened V by 8 bases and J by 2 bases, and 15 bases separated the two germline ends. Germline V gene lookup returns CDR1 LNHDA and CDR2 SQIVND (reference sequence). This CDR3 comprises 14 residues.

This chain joins TRBV6-5 and TRBJ2-4; a weak D match, TRBD2 (6 bases). The CDR3 runs 13 residues. The germline CDR1 and CDR2 sequences are MNHEY and SVGAGI. V dropped 6 bases and J dropped 8 bases, with 14 bases sitting between them. CDR3 sequence (DNA): TGTGCCAGCAGGCCGGGACTGGGGGACATTCAGTACTTC. Translated, it gives CASRPGLGDIQYF.

V usage is TRBV2 and J usage is TRBJ1-2; D gene ambiguous. The CDR3 has 13 residues. V was trimmed by 6 bases and J by 0 bases, leaving 8 bases between them. Per germline, CDR1 SNHLY and CDR2 FYNNEI. Here the CDR3 DNA reads TGTGCCAGCAGGGTGACACCTAACTATGGCTACACCTTC. Amino acids: CASRVTPNYGYTF.

V is TRBV7-9 and J is TRBJ1-2; maybe TRBD1 (6 bases). Trimming removed 2 bases at V and 3 bases at J, with 7 bases between. Germline loops: CDR1 SEHNR, CDR2 FQNEAQ (reference sequence). CDR3 length: 13 amino acids. As DNA, the CDR3 is TGTGCCAGCAGCTTACGGACAGACTATGGCTACACCTTC. Its translation is CASSLRTDYGYTF. The variable domain in full, completed from reference TRBV7-9 and TRBJ1-2, reads DTGVSQNPRHKITKRGQNVTFRCDPISEHNRLYWYRQTLGQGPEFLTYFQNEAQLEKSRLLSDRFSAERPKGSFSTLEIQRTEQGDSAMYLCASSLRTDYGYTFGSGTRLTVV.

The chain combines TRBV5-4 with TRBJ2-7; 8 positions agree with TRBD2. Germline CDR1 and CDR2: SGHNT and YYREEE (reference sequence). V shed 2 bases, J shed 2 bases, and the junction held 6 bases outside the gene matches. The CDR3 is made up of 15 amino acids. The CDR3 DNA is TGTGCCAGCAGCTTAGAAGCGGGGGCCGCCTACGAGCAGTACTTC. Protein sequence: CASSLEAGAAYEQYF. Full variable domain (remainder filled in from reference TRBV5-4 and TRBJ2-7): ETGVTQSPTHLIKTRGQQVTLRCSSQSGHNTVSWYQQALGQGPQFIFQYYREEENGRGNFPPRFSGLQFPNYSSELNVNALELDDSALYLCASSLEAGAAYEQYFGPGTRLTVT.

CDR3 sequence (DNA): TGTGCCAGCGCGGGGGCCGGCGACACCGGGGAGCTGTTTTTT. This encodes CASAGAGDTGELFF. V gene TRBV7-2 combines with J gene TRBJ2-2; the D gene is possibly TRBD2 (7 bases). The germline V gene has CDR1 SGHTA and CDR2 FQGNSA. The CDR3 totals 14 residues. With 8 bases removed from V and 3 bases from J, the gap between germline ends came to 13 bases.

This clone was counted many times. CDR3: CASSLGQGNTEAFF. The CDR3 DNA sequence: TGTGCCAGCAGCTTGGGACAGGGGAACACTGAAGCTTTCTTT. V gene TRBV7-6 combines with J gene TRBJ1-1; TRBD1 aligns across 9 bases. Germline trimming cut 3 bases from V and 1 base from J; bases unmatched to any gene: 0. CDR3 length: 14 amino acids. The germline CDR1 and CDR2 sequences are SGHVS and FNYEAQ.

This chain's CDR3 is CAIRTSRTTSYEQYF. DNA of the CDR3: TGTGCCATCAGAACCTCCCGGACAACCTCCTACGAGCAGTACTTC. The J gene is TRBJ2-7, the V gene TRBV10-3; maybe TRBD1 (5 bases). CDR1 ENHRY and CDR2 SYGVKD come from the germline V gene. The CDR3 extends over 15 amino acids. Between the trimmed V and J ends, which lost 6 bases and 0 bases, there was a span of 15 bases.

The CDR3 here is CASSLDVWEYGTGELFF. The CDR3 nucleotides read TGTGCCAGCAGCTTAGACGTGTGGGAGTACGGCACCGGGGAGCTGTTTTTT. V and J are TRBV7-9 and TRBJ2-2, with TRBD2 as a possible D gene (5 bases). The CDR3 loop spans 17 amino acids. Trimming took 1 base from V and 4 from J, leaving 16 bases between them. CDR1 and CDR2 from the germline V gene are SEHNR and FQNEAQ (reference sequence).

The chain employs TRBV5-1 and TRBJ2-1; 11 bases match TRBD2. Germline CDR1 is SGHRS and CDR2 is YFSETQ. Germline trimming cut 4 bases from V and 2 bases from J; bases unmatched to any gene: 5. This CDR3 has 16 residues. CDR3 nucleotide sequence: TGCGCCAGCAGCCTCCTAGCGGGAGGTACCTACAATGAGCAGTTCTTC. Translated, it gives CASSLLAGGTYNEQFF.

V usage is TRBV28 and J usage is TRBJ2-7; TRBD2 might be the D (6 bases). The CDR3 sequence is 12 residues long. Germline V gives CDR1 MDHEN, CDR2 SYDVKM. Between the trimmed V and J ends, which lost 7 bases and 4 bases, there was a span of 11 bases. The CDR3 nucleotides read TGTGCCAGCACTAGTAGCGGTTACGAGCAGTACTTC. As protein: CASTSSGYEQYF.

The CDR3 DNA reads as TGCGCCAGCAGCCAAGGACAGTTCTCTGGAAACACCATATATTTT. Protein sequence: CASSQGQFSGNTIYF. The V and J genes are TRBV4-1 and TRBJ1-3; a possible D gene is TRBD1 (5 bases). Germline V gene lookup returns CDR1 MGHRA and CDR2 YSYEKL. V was trimmed by 1 base and J by 0 bases, leaving 7 bases between them. The CDR3 extends over 15 amino acids.

The gene calls are TRBV14 and TRBJ2-2; D possibly corresponds to TRBD1 (5 bases). V lost 0 bases and J lost 4, with 15 bases in between. The germline gives CDR1 SGHDN, CDR2 FVKESK. The CDR3 sequence is 17 residues long. CDR3 coding DNA: TGTGCCAGCAGCCAAGATGGAGACAGTGTTTTCACCGGGGAGCTGTTTTTT. Encoded protein: CASSQDGDSVFTGELFF.

The V gene is TRBV3-1 (or the pseudogene TRBV3-2), the J gene TRBJ1-3; D remains ambiguous. CDR1 and CDR2 from the germline V gene are LGHDT and YNNKEL (reference sequence). V was pared by 0 bases and J by 2 bases, with 8 bases between. The length of the CDR3 is 15 residues. This CDR3 reads CASSQDTVAGNTIYF. Written as DNA, the CDR3 is TGTGCCAGCAGCCAAGATACGGTGGCTGGAAACACCATATATTTT.

This clone was counted once. The genes are TRBV5-6 and TRBJ2-1; 12 bases align to TRBD2. Trimming took 5 bases from V and 10 from J; bases not matched to a gene: 7. The germline gives CDR1 SGHDT, CDR2 YYEEEE. The CDR3 loop spans 14 amino acids. The CDR3 sequence: CASSRLAGDDEQFF. The CDR3, as DNA: TGTGCCAGCAGTAGACTAGCGGGAGACGACGAGCAGTTCTTC.

The chain joins TRBV5-1 to TRBJ2-7; a weak D match, TRBD2 (7 bases). The germline V and J ends were trimmed by 4 bases and 6 bases, with 14 bases remaining between them. The CDR3 length is 13 residues. Germline V gene lookup returns CDR1 SGHRS and CDR2 YFSETQ. The CDR3 sequence: CASSDARGGEQYF. CDR3 DNA sequence: TGCGCCAGCAGCGACGCGAGGGGGGGCGAGCAGTACTTC. The full variable domain, in which reference TRBV5-1 and TRBJ2-7 provide the parts outside the CDR3, is KAGVTQTPRYLIKTRGQQVTLSCSPISGHRSVSWYQQTPGQGLQFLFEYFSETQRNKGNFPGRFSGRQFSNSRSEMNVSTLELGDSALYLCASSDARGGEQYFGPGTRLTVT.

The CDR3: CASSQDGHSGTDTQYF. CDR3 bases: TGTGCCAGCAGCCAAGATGGCCATAGCGGGACAGATACGCAGTATTTT. The chain couples TRBV4-2 to TRBJ2-3, with 7 bases matching TRBD2. From germline, CDR1 is LGHNA and CDR2 YNFKEQ. This CDR3 is 16 amino acids long. The J segment lost 3 bases and the V segment lost 0 bases, leaving 6 bases of the junction unmatched.